This T cell receptor (beta chain) was sequenced in a study of metastatic and nonmetastatic thyroid tumors. Regarding the study as a whole: In both blood and tumor samples, TCR beta diversity was reported significantly higher for malignant than benign nodules.

As processed by the authors: Clinicopathological groups differed in CDR3, with these differences serving to build a distant-metastasis classifier for papillary thyroid cancer. TCRdb reanalyzed the PCR reads via MiXCR. These V and J calls are TCRdb output, not the study's own analysis. Altogether around 40,000 clones are present, about a sixth being singletons, with the ten largest covering about 6.8%. Each patient went into thyroid surgery without having received any treatment. This clone was seen repeatedly, ten times or more. Its antigen is unidentified. The sequence was collected from a male donor with papillary thyroid cancer or a benign thyroid nodule (not recorded which). Some clones in this sample may be carry-over from other donors' samples. Sample: blood.

The CDR3 protein is CSAKILSGVYNEQFF. The DNA for the CDR3 is TGCAGTGCAAAGATCCTTAGCGGGGTCTACAATGAGCAGTTCTTC. J is TRBJ2-1 and V is TRBV20-1; 8 nucleotides match TRBD2. Germline values: CDR1 DFQATT, CDR2 SNEGSKA (reference sequence). The junction had 10 bases not matched to a gene; V was cut back by 6 bases and J by 3 bases. The CDR3 length is 15 residues.